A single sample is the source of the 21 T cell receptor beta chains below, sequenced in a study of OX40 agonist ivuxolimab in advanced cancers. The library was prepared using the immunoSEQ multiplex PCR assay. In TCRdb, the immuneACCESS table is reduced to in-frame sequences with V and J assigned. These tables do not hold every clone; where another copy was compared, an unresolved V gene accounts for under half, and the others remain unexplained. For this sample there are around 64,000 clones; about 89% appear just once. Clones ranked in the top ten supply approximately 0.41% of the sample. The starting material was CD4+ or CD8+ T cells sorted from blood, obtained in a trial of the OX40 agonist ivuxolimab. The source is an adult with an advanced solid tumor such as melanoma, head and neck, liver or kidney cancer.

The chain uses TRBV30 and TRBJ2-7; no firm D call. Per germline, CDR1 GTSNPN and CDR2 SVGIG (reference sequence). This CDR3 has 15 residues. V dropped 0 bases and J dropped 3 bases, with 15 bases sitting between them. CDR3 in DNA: TGTGCCTGGAGTGTGGGATTAGATGAAATCTACGAGCAGTACTTC. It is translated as CAWSVGLDEIYEQYF.

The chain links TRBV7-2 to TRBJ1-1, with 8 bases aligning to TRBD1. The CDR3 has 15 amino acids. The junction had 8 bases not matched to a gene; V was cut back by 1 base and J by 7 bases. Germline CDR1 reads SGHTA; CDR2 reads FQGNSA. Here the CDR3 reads CASSLGNTGGGEAFF. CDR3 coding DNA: TGTGCCAGCAGCTTAGGGAATACAGGGGGTGGTGAAGCTTTCTTT.

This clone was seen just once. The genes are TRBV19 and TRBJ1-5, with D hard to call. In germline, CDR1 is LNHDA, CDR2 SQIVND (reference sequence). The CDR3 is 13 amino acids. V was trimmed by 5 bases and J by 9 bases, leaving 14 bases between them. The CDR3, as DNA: TGTGCCAGTAGTGTCGGGCCCGCCCGGCCCCAGCATTTT. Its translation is CASSVGPARPQHF.

The CDR3 DNA is TGTGCCAGCAGCTTGGTTGGGGCGCCTAACTATGGCTACACCTTC. Residues: CASSLVGAPNYGYTF. The genes are TRBV5-6 and TRBJ1-2, with a weak D call TRBD1 (5 bases). There are 15 residues in the CDR3. V lost 0 bases, J lost 0 bases, and 9 bases lay in between. Germline CDR1 is SGHDT and CDR2 is YYEEEE.

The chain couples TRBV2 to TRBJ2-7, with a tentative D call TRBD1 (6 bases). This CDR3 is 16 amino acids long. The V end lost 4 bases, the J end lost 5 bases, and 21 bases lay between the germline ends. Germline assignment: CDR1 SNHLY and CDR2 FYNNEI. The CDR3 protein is CASSVDVQGFADEQYF. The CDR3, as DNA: TGTGCCAGCAGTGTTGATGTTCAGGGGTTCGCGGACGAGCAGTACTTC.

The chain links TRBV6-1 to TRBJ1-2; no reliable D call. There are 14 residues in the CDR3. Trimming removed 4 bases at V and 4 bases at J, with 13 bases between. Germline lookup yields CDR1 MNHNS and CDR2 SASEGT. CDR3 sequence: CASSAGPLVYGYTF. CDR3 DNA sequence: TGTGCCAGCAGTGCTGGACCTTTGGTCTATGGCTACACCTTC.

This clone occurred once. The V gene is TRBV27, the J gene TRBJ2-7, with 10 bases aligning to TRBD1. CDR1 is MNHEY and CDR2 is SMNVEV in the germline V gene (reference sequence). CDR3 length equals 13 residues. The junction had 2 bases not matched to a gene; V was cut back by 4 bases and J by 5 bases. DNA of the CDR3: TGTGCCAGCAGTTGGGACAGGGGACACGAGCAGTACTTC. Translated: CASSWDRGHEQYF.

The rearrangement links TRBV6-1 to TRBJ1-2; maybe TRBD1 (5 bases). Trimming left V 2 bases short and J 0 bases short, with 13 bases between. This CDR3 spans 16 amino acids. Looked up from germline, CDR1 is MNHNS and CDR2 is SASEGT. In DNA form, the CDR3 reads TGTGCCAGCAGTGAACCGACTCAGGGAGCTAACTATGGCTACACCTTC. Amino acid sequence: CASSEPTQGANYGYTF.

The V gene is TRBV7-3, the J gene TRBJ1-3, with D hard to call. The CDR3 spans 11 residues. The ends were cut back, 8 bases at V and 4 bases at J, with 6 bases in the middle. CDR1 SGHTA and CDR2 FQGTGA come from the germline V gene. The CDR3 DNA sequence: TGTGCCAGCGGCCGGGGAAACACCATATATTTT. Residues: CASGRGNTIYF.

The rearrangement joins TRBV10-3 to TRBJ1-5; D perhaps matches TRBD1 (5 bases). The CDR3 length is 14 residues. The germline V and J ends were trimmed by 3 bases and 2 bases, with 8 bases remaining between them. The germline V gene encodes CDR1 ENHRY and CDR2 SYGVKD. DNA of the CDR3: TGTGCCATCAGTGAACAGGAGGGCAATCAGCCCCAGCATTTT. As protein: CAISEQEGNQPQHF.

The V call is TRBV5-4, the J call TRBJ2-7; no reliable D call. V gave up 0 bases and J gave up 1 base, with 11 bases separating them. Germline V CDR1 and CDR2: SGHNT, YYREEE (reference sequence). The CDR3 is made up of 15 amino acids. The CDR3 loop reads CASSLEVGSSYEQYF. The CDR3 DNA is TGTGCCAGCAGCTTGGAGGTGGGATCGTCCTACGAGCAGTACTTC.

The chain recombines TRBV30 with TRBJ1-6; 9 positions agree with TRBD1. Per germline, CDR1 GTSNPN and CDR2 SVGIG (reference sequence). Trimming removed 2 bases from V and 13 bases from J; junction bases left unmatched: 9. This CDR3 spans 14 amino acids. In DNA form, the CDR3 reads TGTGCCTGGAGTAGGACAGGGGTGGCCGCGCCCCTCCACTTT. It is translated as CAWSRTGVAAPLHF. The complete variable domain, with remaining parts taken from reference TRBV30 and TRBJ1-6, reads SQTIHQWPATLVQPVGSPLSLECTVEGTSNPNLYWYRQAAGRGLQLLFYSVGIGQISSEVPQNLSASRPQDRQFILSSKKLLLSDSGFYLCAWSRTGVAAPLHFGNGTRLTVT.

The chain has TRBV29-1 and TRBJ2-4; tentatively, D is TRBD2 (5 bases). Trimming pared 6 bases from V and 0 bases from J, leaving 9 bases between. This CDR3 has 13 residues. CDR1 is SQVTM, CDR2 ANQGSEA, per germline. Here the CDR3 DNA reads TGCAGCGTGGGAGTACTAGCCAAAAACATTCAGTACTTC. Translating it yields CSVGVLAKNIQYF.

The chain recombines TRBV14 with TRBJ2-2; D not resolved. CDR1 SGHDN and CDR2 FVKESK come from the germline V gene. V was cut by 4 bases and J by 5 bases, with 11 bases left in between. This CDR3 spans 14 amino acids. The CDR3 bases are TGTGCCAGCAGCCTCCGGGCCAGTACCGGGGAGCTGTTTTTT. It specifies CASSLRASTGELFF.

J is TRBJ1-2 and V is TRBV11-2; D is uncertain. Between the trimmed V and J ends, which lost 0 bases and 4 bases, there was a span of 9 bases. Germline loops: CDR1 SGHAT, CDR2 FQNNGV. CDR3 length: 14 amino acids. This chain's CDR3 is CASSLDAGPYGYTF. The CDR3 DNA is TGTGCCAGCAGCTTAGATGCAGGACCCTATGGCTACACCTTC.

The CDR3 sequence is CSVNTGRHFLFDEQYF. The CDR3 DNA is TGCAGCGTCAATACAGGGCGGCACTTCCTTTTCGACGAGCAGTACTTC. The V and J genes are TRBV29-1 and TRBJ2-7; D possibly corresponds to TRBD1 (6 bases). The V gene's germline CDR1 is SQVTM and CDR2 ANQGSEA. This CDR3 comprises 16 residues. Trimming removed 6 bases at V and 5 bases at J, with 26 bases between.

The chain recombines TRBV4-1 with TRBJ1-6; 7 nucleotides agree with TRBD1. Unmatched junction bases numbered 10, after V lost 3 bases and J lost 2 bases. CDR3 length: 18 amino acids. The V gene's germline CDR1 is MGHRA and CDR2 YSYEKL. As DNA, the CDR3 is TGCGCCAGCAGCCAGCAAACAGGGGCCCGAACCTATAATTCACCCCTCCACTTT. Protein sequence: CASSQQTGARTYNSPLHF.

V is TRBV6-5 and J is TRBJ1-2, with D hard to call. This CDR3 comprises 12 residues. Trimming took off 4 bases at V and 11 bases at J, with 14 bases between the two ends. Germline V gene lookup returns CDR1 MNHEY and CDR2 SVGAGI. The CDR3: CASSSWGEWYTF. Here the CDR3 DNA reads TGTGCCAGCAGTTCTTGGGGAGAATGGTACACCTTC.

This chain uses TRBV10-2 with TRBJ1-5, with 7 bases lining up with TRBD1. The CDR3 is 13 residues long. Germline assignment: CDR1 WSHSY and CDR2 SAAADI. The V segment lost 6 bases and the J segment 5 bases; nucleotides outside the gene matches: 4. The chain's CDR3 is CASSTTGDQPQHF. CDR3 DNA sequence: TGCGCCAGCAGCACCACAGGGGATCAGCCCCAGCATTTT.

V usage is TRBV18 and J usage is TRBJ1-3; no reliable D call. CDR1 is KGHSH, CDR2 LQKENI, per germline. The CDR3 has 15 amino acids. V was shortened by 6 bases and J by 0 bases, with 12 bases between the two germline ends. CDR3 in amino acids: CASSPSGPSGNTIYF. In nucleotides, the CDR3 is TGTGCCAGCTCCCCCTCCGGACCCTCTGGAAACACCATATATTTT.

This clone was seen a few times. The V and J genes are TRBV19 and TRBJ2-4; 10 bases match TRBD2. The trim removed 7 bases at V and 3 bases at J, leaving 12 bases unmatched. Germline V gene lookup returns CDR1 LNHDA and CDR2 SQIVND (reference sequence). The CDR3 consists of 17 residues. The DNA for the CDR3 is TGTGCCAGTACTAAAGCGGGAGGGAATAAGATCAAAAACATTCAGTACTTC. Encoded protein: CASTKAGGNKIKNIQYF.